Below are 31 T cell receptor beta chains sequenced from a single sample in a study of T-cell memory formation after mild COVID-19. TCRdb used MiXCR to reprocess the 5' RACE reads, holding one entry per CDR3 protein. The top ten hold about 39% of the sample, which has about 110,000 distinct CDR3 sequences, approximately 15% seen once. The sequencing sample was made of PBMCs or a T cell subset sorted from them (not recorded which). These receptors originate from a young man who had mild COVID-19 (a few samples of this study predate the infection). Cell type and time point are not known.

The chain couples TRBV12-3 or TRBV12-4 to TRBJ2-7; possibly TRBD1 for D (5 bases). This CDR3 contains 14 residues. V lost 5 bases and J 0 bases, leaving 11 bases between the germline ends. This CDR3 reads CASSIGALSYEQYF. Written as DNA, the CDR3 is TGTGCCAGCAGTATAGGGGCACTCTCCTACGAGCAGTACTTC.

This clonotype has only a few counts. As DNA, the CDR3 is TGTGCCAGCAGTTTCAGCGGTTACATGGGACAACTAGCCAAAAACATTCAGTACTTC. Encoded protein: CASSFSGYMGQLAKNIQYF. This chain uses TRBV27 with TRBJ2-4, with a weak D call TRBD1 (6 bases). Germline values: CDR1 MNHEY, CDR2 SMNVEV (reference sequence). This CDR3 spans 19 amino acids. V gave up 3 bases and J gave up 0 bases, with 21 bases separating them.

This chain links TRBV19 with TRBJ1-2; 8 bases agree with TRBD1. J lost 10 bases, V lost 6 bases, and 13 bases had no gene match. The CDR3 loop spans 14 amino acids. Germline lookup yields CDR1 LNHDA and CDR2 SQIVND (reference sequence). The CDR3, as DNA: TGTGCCAGTAGCCCCGGACAGGGAGAAATTGCCTACACCTTC. Translated: CASSPGQGEIAYTF.

About this clonotype itself: The junction and the germline gene differ at one end; a read error may be behind it. V is TRBV5-1 and J is TRBJ2-1, with D perhaps given as TRBD1 or TRBD2 (6 bases each). The CDR3 loop spans 14 amino acids. Germline assignment: CDR1 SGHRS and CDR2 YFSETQ. The DNA of the CDR3 is TGCGCCAGCAGCTTCCTCGGGGGCGACAATGAGAAGTTCTTC. Its translation is CASSFLGGDNEKFF.

The table lists this clonotype with a few counts. This chain joins TRBV20-1 and TRBJ2-3; D not resolved. The CDR3 contains 15 residues. CDR1 DFQATT and CDR2 SNEGSKA come from the germline V gene (reference sequence). V lost 2 bases and J 0 bases, leaving 12 bases between the germline ends. CDR3: CSARTPYSSTDTQYF. The CDR3 nucleotides read TGCAGTGCTAGAACCCCTTACTCTAGCACAGATACGCAGTATTTT.

Many counts were recorded for this clonotype. The rearrangement joins TRBV29-1 to TRBJ2-1, with 8 nucleotides matching TRBD1. CDR3 length: 11 amino acids. Looked up from germline, CDR1 is SQVTM and CDR2 is ANQGSEA. The junction had 5 bases not matched to a gene; V was cut back by 6 bases and J by 10 bases. CDR3 protein: CSVPGGREQFF. Written as DNA, the CDR3 is TGCAGCGTCCCAGGGGGCCGGGAGCAGTTCTTC.

This clonotype came up a few times. This chain joins TRBV29-1 and TRBJ1-1, with TRBD1 identical over 7 bases. There are 11 residues in the CDR3. The J segment lost 11 bases and the V segment lost 4 bases, leaving 7 bases of the junction unmatched. The V gene's germline CDR1 is SQVTM and CDR2 ANQGSEA. CDR3 nucleotide sequence: TGCAGCGTTGGGTCAGGGGGTATCGCTTTCTTT. This sequence encodes CSVGSGGIAFF.

The chain combines TRBV9 with TRBJ2-1; 11 nucleotides align to TRBD2. Germline V gene sequence: CDR1 SGDLS, CDR2 YYNGEE. Trimming removed 7 bases from V and 4 bases from J; junction bases left unmatched: 4. This CDR3 is built from 14 residues. The CDR3: CASLGLADYNEQFF. The CDR3 coding sequence is TGTGCCAGCCTGGGACTAGCGGATTACAATGAGCAGTTCTTC.

The chain's CDR3 is CASWLDTQYF. CDR3 nucleotide sequence: TGTGCCAGTTGGCTGGATACGCAGTATTTT. The rearrangement links TRBV2 to TRBJ2-3; D call uncertain. The CDR3 extends over 10 amino acids. Germline CDR1 and CDR2: SNHLY and FYNNEI. Trimming cost V 9 bases and J 6 bases, with 7 bases left between them. Drawing the rest from reference TRBV2 and TRBJ2-3, the complete variable domain is EPEVTQTPSHQVTQMGQEVILRCVPISNHLYFYWYRQILGQKVEFLVSFYNNEISEKSEIFDDQFSVERPDGSNFTLKIRSTKLEDSAMYFCASWLDTQYFGPGTRLTVL.

This clonotype was seen a handful of times. This chain links TRBV27 with TRBJ2-5; D may be TRBD1 (6 bases). This CDR3 comprises 15 residues. The germline V gene encodes CDR1 MNHEY and CDR2 SMNVEV (reference sequence). Trimming left V 5 bases short and J 0 bases short, with 13 bases between. The CDR3 reads CASSGQNLYQETQYF. Here the CDR3 DNA reads TGTGCCAGCAGTGGACAGAATTTGTACCAAGAGACCCAGTACTTC.

The rearrangement links TRBV4-3 to TRBJ1-4; D not resolved. The germline V gene has CDR1 LGHNA and CDR2 YSLEER. Trimming stripped 0 bases from V and 8 bases from J, with 10 bases between. The CDR3 totals 14 residues. The CDR3 spells CASSQDRPHEKLFF. The DNA for the CDR3 is TGCGCCAGCAGCCAAGATCGGCCCCACGAAAAACTGTTTTTT.

J is TRBJ2-5 and V is TRBV20-1; TRBD2 agrees at 13 bases. The ends lost 3 bases at V and 5 bases at J; junction bases unmatched: 12. CDR1 is DFQATT, CDR2 SNEGSKA, per germline (reference sequence). The length of the CDR3 is 17 residues. The chain's CDR3 is CSARDPGLAGYVETQYF. CDR3 coding DNA: TGCAGTGCTAGGGACCCGGGACTAGCGGGGTATGTGGAGACCCAGTACTTC.

The chain has TRBV12-3 or TRBV12-4 and TRBJ2-7; 7 bases align to TRBD2. V shed 6 bases, J shed 6 bases, and the junction held 5 bases outside the gene matches. The CDR3 loop spans 12 amino acids. As DNA, the CDR3 is TGTGCCAGCAGACAATCGGGGGGCGAGCAGTACTTC. Translating gives CASRQSGGEQYF.

This clonotype has a count of ten or more. V is TRBV7-9 and J is TRBJ2-6, with no clear D. The germline CDR1 and CDR2 sequences are SEHNR and FQNEAQ (reference sequence). CDR3 length equals 17 residues. Trimming stripped 4 bases from V and 0 bases from J, with 13 bases between. The CDR3 loop reads CASSSPWVTSGANVLTF. CDR3 DNA: TGTGCCAGCAGCTCACCTTGGGTAACCTCTGGGGCCAACGTCCTGACTTTC.

The chain is built from TRBV4-1 and TRBJ2-3; 14 bases align to TRBD2. Germline V lookup: CDR1 MGHRA, CDR2 YSYEKL. This CDR3 is 17 amino acids long. V shed 4 bases and J 6 bases; nucleotides not matched to a gene: 9. The CDR3 region is CASSLTTSGGARDTQYF. The CDR3 nucleotides read TGCGCCAGCAGCCTAACGACTAGCGGGGGGGCAAGGGATACGCAGTATTTT.

This clonotype has a handful of counts. V is TRBV3-1 and J is TRBJ1-1; D unclear. The length of the CDR3 is 14 residues. The V gene lost 7 bases and the J gene lost 0 bases, with 12 bases spanning the gap. CDR1 and CDR2 (germline): LGHDT, YNNKEL (reference sequence). CDR3 DNA: TGTGCCAGCAACAAGCCTTCAATGAACACTGAAGCTTTCTTT. Its translation: CASNKPSMNTEAFF.

This chain connects TRBV6-1 to TRBJ2-7; D tentatively fits TRBD1 or TRBD2 (5 bases each). CDR3 length: 15 residues. V lost 0 bases and J lost 7, with 16 bases in between. From germline, CDR1 is MNHNS and CDR2 SASEGT. CDR3 bases: TGTGCCAGCAGTGAAGCGAATACCGGGGCTTGGGAGCAGTACGTC. This codes for CASSEANTGAWEQYV.

This rearrangement joins TRBV7-9 to TRBJ2-2, with TRBD1 matching over 7 bases. CDR1 is SEHNR, CDR2 FQNEAQ, per germline (reference sequence). The V segment lost 4 bases and the J segment 5 bases; nucleotides outside the gene matches: 7. CDR3 size: 15 residues. CDR3 nucleotides: TGTGCCAGCAGCTCACCCCGACAGGGTACCGGGGAGCTGTTTTTT. It specifies CASSSPRQGTGELFF.

The chain combines TRBV12-3 or TRBV12-4 with TRBJ1-5, with a weak D call TRBD1 (6 bases). The ends were cut back, 6 bases at V and 6 bases at J, with 15 bases in the middle. There are 14 residues in the CDR3. CDR3 protein: CASSPRGASQPQHF. The CDR3 DNA is TGTGCCAGCAGCCCCCGGGGGGCGTCTCAGCCCCAGCATTTT.

This clonotype has at least ten counts. The CDR3 sequence: CASSQGVLSYNEQFF. The CDR3 DNA reads TGCGCCAGCAGCCAGGGGGTACTATCCTACAATGAGCAGTTCTTC. The V gene is TRBV5-1, the J gene TRBJ2-1, with TRBD1 matching over 7 bases. This CDR3 is built from 15 residues. With 4 bases clipped from V and 1 base from J, the junction kept 5 bases outside the gene matches. Germline values: CDR1 SGHRS, CDR2 YFSETQ.

This clonotype was seen a handful of times. This rearrangement joins TRBV21-1 to TRBJ1-6. TRBV21-1 is reported as a pseudogene. This CDR3 has 15 residues. This CDR3 is CASGVTGAYNSPLHF. DNA for the CDR3: TGTGCCAGCGGGGTTACGGGAGCCTATAATTCACCCCTCCACTTT.

This clonotype appeared many times. V gene TRBV7-9 combines with J gene TRBJ2-3, with 7 bases matching TRBD1. The CDR3 is 13 amino acids. V lost 4 bases and J lost 4; bases outside the gene matches: 2. Germline assignment: CDR1 SEHNR and CDR2 FQNEAQ (reference sequence). In DNA, the CDR3 is TGTGCCAGCAGCTCCCAGGGGGCAGATACGCAGTATTTT. The encoded protein is CASSSQGADTQYF.

This clonotype was found a few times. The chain employs TRBV20-1 and TRBJ2-7; tentative D call: TRBD1 (8 bases). Trimming shortened V by 5 bases and J by 6 bases, and 20 bases separated the two germline ends. The CDR3 consists of 14 residues. Germline CDR1 reads DFQATT; CDR2 reads SNEGSKA (reference sequence). CDR3 protein: CSARTRTGRVEQYF. The CDR3 nucleotides read TGCAGTGCTCGAACACGGACAGGGAGGGTCGAGCAGTACTTC.

This clonotype came up a few times. The CDR3 spells CSATGGSYEQYF. As DNA, the CDR3 is TGCAGTGCAACGGGGGGCTCCTACGAGCAGTACTTC. The V and J genes are TRBV20-1 and TRBJ2-7; 7 nucleotides line up with TRBD2. J lost 0 bases, V lost 6 bases, and 2 bases had no gene match. The CDR3 contains 12 residues. Germline V lookup: CDR1 DFQATT, CDR2 SNEGSKA (reference sequence).

This clonotype turned up a few times. The chain has TRBV5-4 and TRBJ2-2; D is perhaps TRBD1 (6 bases). In germline, CDR1 is SGHNT, CDR2 YYREEE (reference sequence). This CDR3 has 14 amino acids. Trimming stripped 9 bases from V and 4 bases from J, with 16 bases between. CDR3 coding DNA: TGTGCCACAGCCCAGGGGTCAGGCACCGGGGAGCTGTTTTTT. This sequence encodes CATAQGSGTGELFF.

This clonotype was picked up a small number of times. This chain uses TRBV19 with TRBJ1-1; possibly TRBD1 for D (5 bases). V was pared by 6 bases and J by 3 bases, with 17 bases between. The CDR3 runs 15 residues. Germline CDR1 LNHDA, CDR2 SQIVND (reference sequence). The CDR3 nucleotides read TGTGCCAGTAGCCCGGAAGGGGTGGTTTACACTGAAGCTTTCTTT. It is translated as CASSPEGVVYTEAFF.

This clonotype has just a few counts. The chain has TRBV15 and TRBJ2-7; maybe TRBD1 (5 bases). V shed 5 bases and J shed 4 bases, with 12 bases lying between them. This CDR3 has 13 amino acids. Germline V gene data show CDR1 as LNHNV and CDR2 as YYDKDF (reference sequence). The CDR3: CATSSRRGYEQYF. Written as DNA, the CDR3 is TGTGCCACCAGCTCAAGAAGGGGTTACGAGCAGTACTTC.

This clonotype was counted ten times or more. The chain has TRBV5-1 and TRBJ2-1, with 8 bases fitting TRBD1. The CDR3 has 15 residues. Germline values: CDR1 SGHRS, CDR2 YFSETQ. Trimming removed 0 bases from V and 3 bases from J; junction bases left unmatched: 2. The CDR3 region is CASSLAGTGYNEQFF. The CDR3, as DNA: TGCGCCAGCAGCTTGGCTGGGACAGGCTACAATGAGCAGTTCTTC. Drawing the rest from reference TRBV5-1 and TRBJ2-1, the complete variable domain is KAGVTQTPRYLIKTRGQQVTLSCSPISGHRSVSWYQQTPGQGLQFLFEYFSETQRNKGNFPGRFSGRQFSNSRSEMNVSTLELGDSALYLCASSLAGTGYNEQFFGPGTRLTVL.

This clonotype was seen only a few times. This chain joins TRBV7-8 and TRBJ2-5, with D uncertain. V shed 4 bases and J shed 7 bases, with 13 bases lying between them. This CDR3 region has 13 residues. Germline V gene sequence: CDR1 SGHVS, CDR2 FQNEAQ. The CDR3 sequence: CASSSRPGGTQYF. Here the CDR3 DNA reads TGTGCCAGCAGCTCGAGGCCTGGTGGGACCCAGTACTTC.

This clonotype was picked up a small number of times. The chain combines TRBV4-3 with TRBJ1-3; TRBD1 is a possible D gene (6 bases). The CDR3 contains 16 residues. Germline CDR1 and CDR2: LGHNA and YSLEER. The germline V and J ends were trimmed by 1 base and 2 bases, with 12 bases remaining between them. CDR3 residues: CASSQASRGTGNTIYF. CDR3 DNA: TGCGCCAGCAGCCAAGCCTCCAGGGGTACTGGAAACACCATATATTTT.

On this clonotype itself: This may arise from a read error, as a much more abundant clone is one base away. V and J are TRBV4-1 and TRBJ2-7, with 10 bases that match TRBD2. The CDR3 is made up of 15 amino acids. Germline assignment: CDR1 MGHRA and CDR2 YSYEKL. For the CDR3, the DNA is TGCGCCAGCAGCCAAGCTGTAGCGGGGGGCTACGAGAAGTACTTC. The encoded protein is CASSQAVAGGYEKYF.